Sequencing of this T cell receptor beta chain was carried out in a study of T cells in Graves' hyperthyroidism and ophthalmopathy. The germline V gene has CDR1 SQVTM and CDR2 ANQGSEA. This CDR3 region has 12 residues. V lost 6 bases and J lost 4; bases outside the gene matches: 3. From RNA transcripts, TCR beta CDR3 regions were amplified. The HTBI primer set drove a first-round RT-PCR of the TCR CDR3. Each CDR3 protein is one row after TCRdb ran MiXCR on the multiplex PCR reads. This table holds hundreds of thousands of distinct CDR3 sequences, roughly 14% found once. In the case of this clonotype: Antigen: not known.

Hyperthyroidism in the patients, aged 18 to 65, was newly diagnosed and under 2 months in duration. Orbital computed tomography and thyroid ultrasound, together with serum TRAb and thyroxine and clinical symptoms, were used for diagnoses. Around 10 ml fresh peripheral blood yielded the PBMCs. Overall study findings and caveats: Patients with ophthalmopathy were separated from those with stable hyperthyroidism by a 13 V-J model.

What was sequenced was blood. This sequence joins TRBV29-1 and TRBJ2-3; 8 nucleotides align to TRBD1. The receptor's source is a woman younger than 35 with Graves' hyperthyroidism that later progressed to Graves' ophthalmopathy. This CDR3 is CSVDRGPDTQYF. In DNA, the CDR3 is TGCAGCGTCGACAGGGGCCCAGATACGCAGTATTTT.